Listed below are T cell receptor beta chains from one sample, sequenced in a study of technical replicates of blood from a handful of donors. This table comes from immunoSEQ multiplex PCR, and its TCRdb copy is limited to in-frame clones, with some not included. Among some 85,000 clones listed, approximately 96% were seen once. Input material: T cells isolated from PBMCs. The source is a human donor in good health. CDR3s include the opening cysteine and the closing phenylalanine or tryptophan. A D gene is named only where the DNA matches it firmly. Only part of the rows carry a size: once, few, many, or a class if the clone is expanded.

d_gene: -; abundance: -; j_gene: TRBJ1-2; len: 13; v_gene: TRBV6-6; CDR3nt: TGTGCCAGCAGTTACTCGCCGGGGGACGGCTACACCTTC; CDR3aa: CASSYSPGDGYTF
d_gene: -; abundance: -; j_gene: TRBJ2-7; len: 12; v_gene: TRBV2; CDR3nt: TGTGCCAGCAGTGAAGGGGCGGGGGAGCAGTACTTC; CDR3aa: CASSEGAGEQYF
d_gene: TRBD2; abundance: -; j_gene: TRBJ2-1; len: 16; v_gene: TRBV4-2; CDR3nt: TGTGCCAGCAGCCCCCCGCCGGGACTACTGGACAATGAGCAGTTCTTC; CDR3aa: CASSPPPGLLDNEQFF
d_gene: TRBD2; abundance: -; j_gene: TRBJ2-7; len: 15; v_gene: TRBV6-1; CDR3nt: TGTGCCAGCAGCCAAGGGGCTAGCGGGTATGTAGGGCAGTACTTC; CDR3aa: CASSQGASGYVGQYF
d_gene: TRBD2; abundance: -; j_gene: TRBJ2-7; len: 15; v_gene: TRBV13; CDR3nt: TGTGCCAGCAGCTTAAGGCGGGAGAGTAGCTACGAGCAGTACTTC; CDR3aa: CASSLRRESSYEQYF
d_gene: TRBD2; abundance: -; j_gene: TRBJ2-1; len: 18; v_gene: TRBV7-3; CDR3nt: TGTGCCAGCAGCGTTTCTAGCGGGAGGGCACCACCATACAATGAGCAGTTCTTC; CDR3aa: CASSVSSGRAPPYNEQFF
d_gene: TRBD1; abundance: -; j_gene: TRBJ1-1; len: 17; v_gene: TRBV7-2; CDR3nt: TGTGCCAGCAGCTTTCATCCCGGGACAGACCTGAACACTGAAGCTTTCTTT; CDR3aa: CASSFHPGTDLNTEAFF
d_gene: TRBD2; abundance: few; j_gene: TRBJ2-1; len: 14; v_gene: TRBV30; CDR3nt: TGTGCCTGGAGTGTGACTAGCGGGTACAATGAGCAGTTCTTC; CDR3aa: CAWSVTSGYNEQFF
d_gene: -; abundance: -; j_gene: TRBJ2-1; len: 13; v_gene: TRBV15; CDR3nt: TGTGCCACCAGTCGTTTGGCAAGCAATGAGCAGTTCTTC; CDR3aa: CATSRLASNEQFF
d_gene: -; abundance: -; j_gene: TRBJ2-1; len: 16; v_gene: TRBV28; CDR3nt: TGTGCCAGCCTTGGGTCTACGGGAGCGTCCTACAATGAGCAGTTCTTC; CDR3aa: CASLGSTGASYNEQFF
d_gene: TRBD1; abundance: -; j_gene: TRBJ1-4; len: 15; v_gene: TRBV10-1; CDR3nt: TGCGCCAGCAGTGAGCGACAGGGAACTAATGAAAAACTGTTTTTT; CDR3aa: CASSERQGTNEKLFF
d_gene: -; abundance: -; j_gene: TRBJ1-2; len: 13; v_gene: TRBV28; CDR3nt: TGTGCCAGCAAGGGGCATCTTAACTATGGCTACACCTTC; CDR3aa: CASKGHLNYGYTF
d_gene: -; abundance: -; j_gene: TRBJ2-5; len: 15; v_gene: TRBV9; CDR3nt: TGTGCCAGCAGCCGAATATGGGCGCCTCAAGAGACCCAGTACTTC; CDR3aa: CASSRIWAPQETQYF
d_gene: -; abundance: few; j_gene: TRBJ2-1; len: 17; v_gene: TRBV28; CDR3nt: TGTGCCAGCAGTACTTACTCCGGGAATATTTTAGTCAATGAGCAGTTCTTC; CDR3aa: CASSTYSGNILVNEQFF
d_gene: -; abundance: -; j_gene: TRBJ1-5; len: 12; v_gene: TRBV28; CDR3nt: TGTGCCAGCAGTTTTCCGGGTCAGCCCCAGCATTTT; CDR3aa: CASSFPGQPQHF
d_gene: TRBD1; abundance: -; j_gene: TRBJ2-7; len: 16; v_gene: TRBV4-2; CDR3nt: TGTGCCAGCAGCCAAGTACGGCAGGACAGGAAAATCGAGCAGTACTTC; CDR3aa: CASSQVRQDRKIEQYF
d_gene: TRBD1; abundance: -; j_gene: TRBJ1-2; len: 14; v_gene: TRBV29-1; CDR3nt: TGCAGCGTTGCTGAAGCGGGGACAGGATGGGGCTACACCTTC; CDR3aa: CSVAEAGTGWGYTF
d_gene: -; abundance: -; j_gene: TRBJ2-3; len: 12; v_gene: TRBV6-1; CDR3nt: TGTGCCAGCAGCCTTAGCACAGATACGCAGTATTTT; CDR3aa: CASSLSTDTQYF
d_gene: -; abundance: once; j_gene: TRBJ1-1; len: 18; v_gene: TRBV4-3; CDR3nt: TGCGCCAGCAGCGAAGTTGGGACGAATTGGGAGGGAGACACTGAAGCTTTCTTT; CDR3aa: CASSEVGTNWEGDTEAFF
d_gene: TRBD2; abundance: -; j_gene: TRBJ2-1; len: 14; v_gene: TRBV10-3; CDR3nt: TGTGCCATCAGGCCGGGACTAGCCGCAGATGAGCAGTTCTTC; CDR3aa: CAIRPGLAADEQFF
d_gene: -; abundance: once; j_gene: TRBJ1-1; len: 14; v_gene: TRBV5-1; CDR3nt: TGCGCCAGCAGCTTCGGGGAAATGAGCACTGAAGCTTTCTTT; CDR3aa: CASSFGEMSTEAFF
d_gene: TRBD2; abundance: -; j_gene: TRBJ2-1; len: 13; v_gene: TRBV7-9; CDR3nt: TGTGCCAGCAGCAGACTAGCGGGGAATGAGCAGTTCTTC; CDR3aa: CASSRLAGNEQFF
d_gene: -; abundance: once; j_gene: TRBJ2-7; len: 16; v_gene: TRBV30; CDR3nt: TGTGCCTGGAGTTACGTATGGAGCGGGTTTACCTACGAGCAGTACTTC; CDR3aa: CAWSYVWSGFTYEQYF
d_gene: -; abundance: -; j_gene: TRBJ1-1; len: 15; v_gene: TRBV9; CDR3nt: TGTGCCAGCAGCGGAACCCACAGGTCCAGGACTGAAGCTTTCTTT; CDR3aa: CASSGTHRSRTEAFF
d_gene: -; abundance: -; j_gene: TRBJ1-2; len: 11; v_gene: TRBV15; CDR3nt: TGTGCCACCAGGGTTAGCTATGGCTACACCTTC; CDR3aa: CATRVSYGYTF
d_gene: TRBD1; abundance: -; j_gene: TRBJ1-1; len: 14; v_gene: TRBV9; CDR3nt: TGTGCCAGCAGTGGGACAGGGAGGAACACTGAAGCTTTCTTT; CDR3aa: CASSGTGRNTEAFF
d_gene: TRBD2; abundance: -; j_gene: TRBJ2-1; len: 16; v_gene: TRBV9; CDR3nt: TGTGCCAGCAGCGTAAGCGGGGGGAGCTCCTACAATGAGCAGTTCTTC; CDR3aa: CASSVSGGSSYNEQFF